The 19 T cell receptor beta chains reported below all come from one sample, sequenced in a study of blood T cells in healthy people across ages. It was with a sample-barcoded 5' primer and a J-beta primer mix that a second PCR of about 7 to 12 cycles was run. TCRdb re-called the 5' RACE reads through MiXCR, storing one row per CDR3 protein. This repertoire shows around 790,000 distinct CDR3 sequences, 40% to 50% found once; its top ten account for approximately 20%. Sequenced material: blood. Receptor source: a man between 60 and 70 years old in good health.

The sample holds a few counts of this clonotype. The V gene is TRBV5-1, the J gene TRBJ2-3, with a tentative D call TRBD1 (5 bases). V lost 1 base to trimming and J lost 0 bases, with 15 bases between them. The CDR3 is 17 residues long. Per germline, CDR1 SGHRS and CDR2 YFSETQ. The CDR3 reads CASSLLIRTQSTDTQYF. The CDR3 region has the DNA TGCGCCAGCAGCTTGTTAATCCGGACACAGAGCACAGATACGCAGTATTTT.

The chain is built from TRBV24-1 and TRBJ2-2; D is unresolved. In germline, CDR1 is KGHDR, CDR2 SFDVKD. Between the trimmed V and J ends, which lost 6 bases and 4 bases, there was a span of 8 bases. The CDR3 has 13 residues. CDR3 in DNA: TGTGCCACCAGTTCGGAAGTCACCGGGGAGCTGTTTTTT. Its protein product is CATSSEVTGELFF.

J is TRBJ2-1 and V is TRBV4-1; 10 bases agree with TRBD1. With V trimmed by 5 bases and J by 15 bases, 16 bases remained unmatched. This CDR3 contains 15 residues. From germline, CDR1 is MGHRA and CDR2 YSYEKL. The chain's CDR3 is CASSGTGQGRASPFF. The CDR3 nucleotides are TGCGCCAGCAGCGGGACGGGACAGGGGCGCGCAAGTCCGTTCTTC.

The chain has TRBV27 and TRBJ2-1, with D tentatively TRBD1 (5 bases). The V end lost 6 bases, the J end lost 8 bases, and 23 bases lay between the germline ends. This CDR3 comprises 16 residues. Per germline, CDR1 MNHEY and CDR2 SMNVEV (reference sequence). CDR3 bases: TGTGCCAGCAGCCGAAGCGACAGAGTTTGTTGCGATGAGCAGTTCTTC. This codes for CASSRSDRVCCDEQFF.

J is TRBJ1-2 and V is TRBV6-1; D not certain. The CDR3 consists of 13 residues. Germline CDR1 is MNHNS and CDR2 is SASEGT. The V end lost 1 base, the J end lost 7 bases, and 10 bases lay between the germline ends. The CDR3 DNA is TGTGCCAGCAGTGAAGGGAGCTGGGGTGGCTACACCTTC. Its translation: CASSEGSWGGYTF.

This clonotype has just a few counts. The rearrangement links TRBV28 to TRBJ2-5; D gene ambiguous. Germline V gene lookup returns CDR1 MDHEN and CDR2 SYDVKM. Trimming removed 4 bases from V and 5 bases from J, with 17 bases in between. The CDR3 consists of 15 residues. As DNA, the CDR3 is TGTGCCAGCAGTTCCCCGAAGGACCTACGGGAGACCCAGTACTTC. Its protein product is CASSSPKDLRETQYF. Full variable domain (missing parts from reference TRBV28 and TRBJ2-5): DVKVTQSSRYLVKRTGEKVFLECVQDMDHENMFWYRQDPGLGLRLIYFSYDVKMKEKGDIPEGYSVSREKKERFSLILESASTNQTSMYLCASSSPKDLRETQYFGPGTRLLVL.

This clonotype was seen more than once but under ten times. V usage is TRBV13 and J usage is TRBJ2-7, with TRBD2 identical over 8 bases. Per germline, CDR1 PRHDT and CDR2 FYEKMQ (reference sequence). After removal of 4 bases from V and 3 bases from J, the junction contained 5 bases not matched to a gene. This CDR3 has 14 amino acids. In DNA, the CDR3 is TGTGCCAGCAGCTCCGGGGGGGCGAACTACGAGCAGTACTTC. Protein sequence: CASSSGGANYEQYF. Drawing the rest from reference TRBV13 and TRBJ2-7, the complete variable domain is AAGVIQSPRHLIKEKRETATLKCYPIPRHDTVYWYQQGPGQDPQFLISFYEKMQSDKGSIPDRFSAQQFSDYHSELNMSSLELGDSALYFCASSSGGANYEQYFGPGTRLTVT.

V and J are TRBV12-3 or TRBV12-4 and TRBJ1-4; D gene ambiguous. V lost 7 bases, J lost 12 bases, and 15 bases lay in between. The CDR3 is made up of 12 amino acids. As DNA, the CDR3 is TGTGCCAGCAAACCGGACGGAGCTGAACTGTTTTTT. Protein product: CASKPDGAELFF.

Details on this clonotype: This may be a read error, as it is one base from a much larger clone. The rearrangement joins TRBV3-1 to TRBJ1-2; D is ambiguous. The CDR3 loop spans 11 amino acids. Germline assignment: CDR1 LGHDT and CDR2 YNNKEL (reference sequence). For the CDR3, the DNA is TGTGCCAGCAGCCTCCGTTATGGCCACACCTTC. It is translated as CASSLRYGHTF. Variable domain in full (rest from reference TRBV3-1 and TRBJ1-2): DTAVSQTPKYLVTQMGNDKSIKCEQNLGHDTMYWYKQDSKKFLKIMFSYNNKELIINETVPNRFSPKSPDKAHLNLHINSLELGDSAVYFCASSLRYGHTFGSGTRLTVV.

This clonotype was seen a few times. As DNA, the CDR3 is TGTGCCAGCAGCTTAGCCCCCGCCTACGCGGGGGGGCACAATGAGCAGTTCTTC. Its translation: CASSLAPAYAGGHNEQFF. The rearrangement uses TRBV7-2 and TRBJ2-1; 9 bases fit TRBD2. The CDR3 loop spans 18 amino acids. The J segment lost 5 bases and the V segment lost 0 bases, leaving 11 bases of the junction unmatched. The V gene's germline CDR1 is SGHTA and CDR2 FQGNSA.

The CDR3 loop is CASGGGGVETQYF. Here the CDR3 DNA reads TGTGCCAGCGGGGGTGGTGGGGTAGAGACCCAGTACTTC. The rearrangement uses TRBV12-3 or TRBV12-4 and TRBJ2-5; D assignment may be TRBD1 or TRBD2 (5 bases each). Trimming removed 8 bases from V and 4 bases from J, with 14 bases in between. This CDR3 comprises 13 residues.

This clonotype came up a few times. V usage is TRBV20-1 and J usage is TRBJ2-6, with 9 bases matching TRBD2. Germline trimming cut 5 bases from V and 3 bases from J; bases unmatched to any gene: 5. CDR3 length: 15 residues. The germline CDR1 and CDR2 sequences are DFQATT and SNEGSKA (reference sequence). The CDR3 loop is CSAPLAGYGANVLTF. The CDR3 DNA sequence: TGCAGTGCTCCCCTAGCGGGGTATGGGGCCAACGTCCTGACTTTC.

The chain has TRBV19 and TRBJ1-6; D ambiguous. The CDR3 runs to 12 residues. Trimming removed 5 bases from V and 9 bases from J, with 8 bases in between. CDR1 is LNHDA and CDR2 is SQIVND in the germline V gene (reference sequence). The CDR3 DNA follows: TGTGCCAGTAGTCATGGTTTTTCACCCCTCCACTTT. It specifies CASSHGFSPLHF.

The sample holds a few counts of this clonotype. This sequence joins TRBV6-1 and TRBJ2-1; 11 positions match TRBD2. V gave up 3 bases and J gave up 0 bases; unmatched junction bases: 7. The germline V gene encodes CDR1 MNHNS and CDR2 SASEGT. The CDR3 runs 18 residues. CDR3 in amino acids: CASSDSSGGWSSYNEQFF. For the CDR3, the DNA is TGTGCCAGCAGTGATTCTAGCGGGGGGTGGAGCTCCTACAATGAGCAGTTCTTC.

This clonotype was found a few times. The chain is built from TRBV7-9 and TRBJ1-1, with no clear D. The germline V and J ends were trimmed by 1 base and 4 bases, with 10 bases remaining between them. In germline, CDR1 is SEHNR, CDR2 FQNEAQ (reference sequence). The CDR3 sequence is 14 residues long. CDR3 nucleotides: TGTGCCAGCAGCTTAGACTCCGGAGGCACTGAAGCTTTCTTT. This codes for CASSLDSGGTEAFF.

The CDR3 here is CASSLRAGGLRSTGELFF. CDR3 coding DNA: TGCGCCAGCAGCTTAAGGGCGGGGGGATTGCGAAGCACCGGGGAGCTGTTTTTT. The chain employs TRBV5-1 and TRBJ2-2, with 8 bases aligning to TRBD2. Per the germline V gene, CDR1 is SGHRS and CDR2 is YFSETQ. CDR3 length: 18 residues. With 2 bases clipped from V and 4 bases from J, the junction kept 13 bases outside the gene matches.

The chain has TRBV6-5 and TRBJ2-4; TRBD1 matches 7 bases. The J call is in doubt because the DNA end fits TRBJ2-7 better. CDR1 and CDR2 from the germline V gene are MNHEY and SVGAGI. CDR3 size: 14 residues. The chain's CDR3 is CASSRTTGIDEQYF. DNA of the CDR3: TGTGCCAGCAGCCGGACGACAGGGATCGACGAGCAGTACTTC.

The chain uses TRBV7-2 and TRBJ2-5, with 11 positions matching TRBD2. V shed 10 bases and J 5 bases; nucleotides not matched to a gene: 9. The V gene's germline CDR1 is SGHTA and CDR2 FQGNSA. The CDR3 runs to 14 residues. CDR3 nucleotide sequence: TGTGCCACCACTAGACTAGCGGGGTCGGAGACCCAGTACTTC. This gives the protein CATTRLAGSETQYF.

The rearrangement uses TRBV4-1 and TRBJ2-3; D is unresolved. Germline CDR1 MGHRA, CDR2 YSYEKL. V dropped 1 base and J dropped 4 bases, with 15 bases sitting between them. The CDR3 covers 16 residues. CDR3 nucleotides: TGCGCCAGCAGCCAAGGCTATCCCACAGAGGCAGATACGCAGTATTTT. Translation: CASSQGYPTEADTQYF.